One sample yielded the 9 T cell receptor beta chains listed below, sequenced in a study of cytomegalovirus exposure and HLA in healthy donors (TCRdb year 2017). The method was the immunoSEQ multiplex PCR assay. For the multiplex PCR, a mixture combining 60 forward primers for TCR Vbeta segments and 13 reverse primers for TCR Jbeta segments was used. Here the immuneACCESS table is served through TCRdb, limited to in-frame sequences with V and J called. Missing clones are a known gap in these copies; in checked studies unresolved V genes cover under half, and the rest lacks a known reason. The sample table lists over 80,000 clones, 65% to 75% of them with a count of one. 11% to 15% of the sample rests with the top ten. Sequencing was carried out using PBMCs. The source of these receptors is a woman aged 70-85 years in good health and CMV-seropositive.

The V gene is TRBV19, the J gene TRBJ2-1, with a weak D call TRBD2 (5 bases). The germline V gene has CDR1 LNHDA and CDR2 SQIVND (reference sequence). With 3 bases removed from V and 3 bases from J, the gap between germline ends came to 9 bases. This CDR3 has 14 amino acids. CDR3 residues: CASSIRGNYNEQFF. For the CDR3, the DNA is TGTGCCAGTAGTATTCGGGGAAACTACAATGAGCAGTTCTTC.

The V and J genes are TRBV27 and TRBJ2-7, with D possibly matching TRBD1 (5 bases). The CDR3 sequence is 15 residues long. Germline CDR1 reads MNHEY; CDR2 reads SMNVEV (reference sequence). V dropped 2 bases and J dropped 3 bases, with 14 bases sitting between them. The chain's CDR3 is CASSLRAGPGYEQYF. DNA of the CDR3: TGTGCCAGCAGTTTACGTGCAGGGCCAGGCTACGAGCAGTACTTC.

This clone has just a few counts. The gene calls are TRBV29-1 and TRBJ1-4, with D unresolved. V lost 0 bases and J lost 6, with 23 bases in between. Germline assignment: CDR1 SQVTM and CDR2 ANQGSEA. The CDR3 extends over 18 amino acids. CDR3 nucleotide sequence: TGCAGCGTTGAAGATTCACTAGGCCGGGCGGAGAAGGATGAAAAACTGTTTTTT. Amino acids: CSVEDSLGRAEKDEKLFF.

V usage is TRBV28 and J usage is TRBJ2-7; D is perhaps TRBD1 (5 bases). V lost 5 bases, J lost 9 bases, and 14 bases lay in between. CDR3 size: 12 residues. Germline values: CDR1 MDHEN, CDR2 SYDVKM. The CDR3 coding sequence is TGTGCCAGCAGTCACCAGGGAATCGGGCAGTACTTC. Protein product: CASSHQGIGQYF.

The chain recombines TRBV10-3 with TRBJ2-5; D uncertain. V was trimmed by 1 base and J by 2 bases, leaving 11 bases between them. CDR3 length equals 15 residues. Germline V gene lookup returns CDR1 ENHRY and CDR2 SYGVKD. The CDR3 region has the DNA TGTGCCATCAGTGAGTACGCCGGTAGACAAGAGACCCAGTACTTC. Translated: CAISEYAGRQETQYF.

V gene TRBV5-1 combines with J gene TRBJ2-2; 8 bases line up with TRBD1. From germline, CDR1 is SGHRS and CDR2 YFSETQ. The CDR3 is made up of 12 amino acids. V trimming: 7 bases; J trimming: 6 bases; junction bases outside the gene matches: 2. The CDR3 DNA reads TGCGCCAGCGGACAGGGTGCCGGGGAGCTGTTTTTT. Translation: CASGQGAGELFF.

This chain joins TRBV30 and TRBJ2-6; possibly TRBD1 for D (5 bases). Germline assignment: CDR1 GTSNPN and CDR2 SVGIG (reference sequence). V lost 5 bases and J 0 bases, leaving 14 bases between the germline ends. CDR3 length: 16 residues. Here the CDR3 DNA reads TGTGCCTGGGAGCCAGGGCCAAGCTCTGGGGCCAACGTCCTGACTTTC. It is translated as CAWEPGPSSGANVLTF. The full variable domain, its missing parts supplied by reference TRBV30 and TRBJ2-6, is SQTIHQWPATLVQPVGSPLSLECTVEGTSNPNLYWYRQAAGRGLQLLFYSVGIGQISSEVPQNLSASRPQDRQFILSSKKLLLSDSGFYLCAWEPGPSSGANVLTFGAGSRLTVL.

The chain combines TRBV4-3 with TRBJ2-7; TRBD2 matches 9 bases. The germline V gene has CDR1 LGHNA and CDR2 YSLEER. The CDR3 length is 17 residues. Losses at the gene ends were 3 bases for V and 5 bases for J; bases not matched to a gene: 14. The CDR3 is CASSQGGRAGGHHEQYF. The CDR3, as DNA: TGCGCCAGCAGCCAGGGGGGACGGGCGGGGGGGCACCACGAGCAGTACTTC.

This clone was recorded only once. V gene TRBV29-1 combines with J gene TRBJ2-5, with 10 bases identical to TRBD1. This CDR3 spans 13 amino acids. The V and J ends lost 7 bases and 4 bases, in that order; junction bases with no gene match: 6. Germline assignment: CDR1 SQVTM and CDR2 ANQGSEA. DNA for the CDR3: TGCAGCGCCTCCCGGGACAGGGGAGAGACCCAGTACTTC. It specifies CSASRDRGETQYF. The full variable domain, rest sourced from reference TRBV29-1 and TRBJ2-5, is SAVISQKPSRDICQRGTSLTIQCQVDSQVTMMFWYRQQPGQSLTLIATANQGSEATYESGFVIDKFPISRPNLTFSTLTVSNMSPEDSSIYLCSASRDRGETQYFGPGTRLLVL.